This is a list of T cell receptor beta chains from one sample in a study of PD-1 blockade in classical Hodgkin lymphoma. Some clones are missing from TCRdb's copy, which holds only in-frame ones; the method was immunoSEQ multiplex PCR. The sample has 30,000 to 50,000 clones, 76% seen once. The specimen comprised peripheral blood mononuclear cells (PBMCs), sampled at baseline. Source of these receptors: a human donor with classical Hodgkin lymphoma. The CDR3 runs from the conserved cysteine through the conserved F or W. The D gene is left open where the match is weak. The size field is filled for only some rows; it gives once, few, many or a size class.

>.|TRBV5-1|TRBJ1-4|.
TGCGCCAGCAGCCTGGAAGGGTTAGGGAGTGAAAAACTGTTTTTT
CASSLEGLGSEKLFF
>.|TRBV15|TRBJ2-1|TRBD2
TGTGCCACCAGCAGAGTTACTAGCGGGGCCTACAATGAGCAGTTCTTC
CATSRVTSGAYNEQFF
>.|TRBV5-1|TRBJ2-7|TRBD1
TGCGCCAGCAGCGACAGGGGGTTATCCTACGAGCAGTACTTC
CASSDRGLSYEQYF
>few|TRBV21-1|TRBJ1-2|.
TGTGCCAGCAGCAAAACCCAGATCCCTAACTATGGCTACACCTTC
CASSKTQIPNYGYTF
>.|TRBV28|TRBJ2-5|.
TGTGCCAGCATGGCCCCAGTCAATCGAGAGACCCAGTACTTC
CASMAPVNRETQYF
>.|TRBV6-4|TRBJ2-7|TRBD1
TGTGCCAGCAGTGCCCGGGACAGGGACGAGCAGTACTTC
CASSARDRDEQYF
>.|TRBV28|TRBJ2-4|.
TGTGCCAGCAGTTCGTACCGGGCGGGCTACCAAAACATTCAGTACTTC
CASSSYRAGYQNIQYF
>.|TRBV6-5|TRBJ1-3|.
TGTGCCAGCAGACGTGGACAGAGCTCTGGAAACACCATATATTTT
CASRRGQSSGNTIYF
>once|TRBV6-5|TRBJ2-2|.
TGTGCCAGCAGTTACACGACCATTCACGGGGGGGAGCTGTTTTTT
CASSYTTIHGGELFF
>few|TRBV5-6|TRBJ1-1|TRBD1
TGTGCCAGCAGTACAGACAGGGACTACACTGAAGCTTTCTTT
CASSTDRDYTEAFF
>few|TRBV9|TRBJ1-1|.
TGTGCCAGCAGCGTGTCTCCAGAGAACACTGAAGCTTTCTTT
CASSVSPENTEAFF
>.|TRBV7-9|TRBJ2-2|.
TGTGCCAGCAGCATAACAGGGTCCGGGGAGCTGTTTTTT
CASSITGSGELFF
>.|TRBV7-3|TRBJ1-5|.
TGTGCCAGCAGCCCACGACAAGGTCGGCAGCCCCAGCATTTT
CASSPRQGRQPQHF
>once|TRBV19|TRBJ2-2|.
TGTGCCAGTAGTATCGGCCAACACGGGGAGCTGTTTTTT
CASSIGQHGELFF
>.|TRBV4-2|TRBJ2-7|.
TGTGCCAGCAGCCAAGTTGGCGAGCAGTACTTC
CASSQVGEQYF
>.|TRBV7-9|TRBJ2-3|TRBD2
TGTGCCAGCACACCGGGACTAGCGGGAGGAGGAGTCTACACAGATACGCAGTATTTT
CASTPGLAGGGVYTDTQYF
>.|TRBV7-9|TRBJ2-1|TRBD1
TGTGCCAGCAGCGCTAGGACAGGGAGGTCGGATGAGCAGTTCTTC
CASSARTGRSDEQFF
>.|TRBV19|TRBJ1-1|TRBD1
TGTGCCAGTAGGGACAGGGGGGTAAACACTGAAGCTTTCTTT
CASRDRGVNTEAFF
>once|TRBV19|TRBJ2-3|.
TGTGCCAGTAGTTTACGGGGGGCTGATACGCAGTATTTT
CASSLRGADTQYF